What follows are 31 T cell receptor beta chains derived from one specimen sequenced in a study of technical replicates of blood from a few donors. Clones were sequenced by immunoSEQ multiplex PCR, and TCRdb holds only the in-frame ones, with some missing. The sample lists about 56,000 clones, about 95% occurring once. What was sequenced was PBMCs. The source of these receptors is a human donor in good health. Some clones in this sample may be carry-over from other donors' samples.

This sequence joins TRBV7-8 and TRBJ2-1, with 12 nucleotides matching TRBD2. CDR1 is SGHVS and CDR2 is FQNEAQ in the germline V gene. Unmatched junction bases numbered 8, after V lost 1 base and J lost 10 bases. There are 16 residues in the CDR3. CDR3 residues: CASSLGLAGAPSEQFF. CDR3 bases: TGTGCCAGCAGCTTAGGACTAGCGGGGGCCCCTTCGGAGCAGTTCTTC.

A single count supports this clone. The gene calls are TRBV7-8 and TRBJ2-2, with TRBD2 identical over 13 bases. The junction had 5 bases not matched to a gene; V was cut back by 4 bases and J by 0 bases. Germline V gene sequence: CDR1 SGHVS, CDR2 FQNEAQ. The CDR3 contains 18 residues. CDR3 sequence: CASSYRGTSGANTGELFF. CDR3 bases: TGTGCCAGCAGCTATCGAGGGACTAGCGGGGCGAACACCGGGGAGCTGTTTTTT.

This chain links TRBV7-8 with TRBJ2-7, with D perhaps matching TRBD1 (7 bases). Trimming left V 5 bases short and J 7 bases short, with 24 bases between. Germline lookup yields CDR1 SGHVS and CDR2 FQNEAQ. There are 16 residues in the CDR3. The CDR3 spells CASSAGGKNFRGEQYF. CDR3 bases: TGTGCCAGCAGCGCAGGGGGGAAAAATTTTCGGGGGGAGCAGTACTTC.

The V call is TRBV7-8, the J call TRBJ1-2; TRBD1 might be the D (6 bases). Germline lookup yields CDR1 SGHVS and CDR2 FQNEAQ. The CDR3 consists of 16 residues. V was cut by 5 bases and J by 0 bases, with 16 bases left in between. CDR3 in DNA: TGTGCCAGCAGCCGCCTCCAGGGGAGAGCTAACTATGGCTACACCTTC. This encodes CASSRLQGRANYGYTF.

The chain links TRBV29-1 to TRBJ2-5; 7 bases match TRBD1. V dropped 1 base and J dropped 0; count of bases not matched to a gene: 5. This CDR3 is built from 15 residues. Germline loops: CDR1 SQVTM, CDR2 ANQGSEA. DNA for the CDR3: TGCAGCGTTGAAGTGGGGACAGCGTACCAAGAGACCCAGTACTTC. Translation: CSVEVGTAYQETQYF.

V usage is TRBV6-5 and J usage is TRBJ1-2; 7 positions agree with TRBD1. With V trimmed by 6 bases and J by 8 bases, 9 bases remained unmatched. The CDR3 length is 13 residues. The V gene's germline CDR1 is MNHEY and CDR2 SVGAGI. The CDR3 DNA reads as TGTGCCAGCAGATCTTTGACAGGGCAAGGCTACACCTTC. This encodes CASRSLTGQGYTF.

This clone was observed a single time. This chain uses TRBV7-8 with TRBJ1-1, with TRBD1 matching over 7 bases. Per the germline V gene, CDR1 is SGHVS and CDR2 is FQNEAQ. CDR3 length: 14 amino acids. V shed 4 bases, J shed 4 bases, and the junction held 6 bases outside the gene matches. The CDR3 DNA sequence: TGTGCCAGCAGCTATCAGGGGGATAGCACTGAAGCTTTCTTT. It yields the protein CASSYQGDSTEAFF. Supplemented by reference TRBV7-8 and TRBJ1-1, the full variable domain reads GAGVSQSPRYKVAKRGQDVALRCDPISGHVSLFWYQQALGQGPEFLTYFQNEAQLDKSGLPSDRFFAERPEGSVSTLKIQRTQQEDSAVYLCASSYQGDSTEAFFGQGTRLTVV.

The chain couples TRBV4-3 to TRBJ1-3; possible D gene TRBD1, 5 bases. This CDR3 spans 16 amino acids. V was shortened by 0 bases and J by 1 base, with 10 bases between the two germline ends. Germline CDR1 LGHNA, CDR2 YSLEER. The DNA of the CDR3 is TGCGCCAGCAGCCAAGATCTGCGACAGTCTGGAAACACCATATATTTT. Amino acids: CASSQDLRQSGNTIYF.

This chain connects TRBV2 to TRBJ1-2; D ambiguous. Germline lookup yields CDR1 SNHLY and CDR2 FYNNEI. The CDR3 sequence is 12 residues long. V lost 0 bases to trimming and J lost 14 bases, with 13 bases between them. Here the CDR3 DNA reads TGTGCCAGCAGTGAAGCAGGAGGGTCGCAAACCTTC. Residues: CASSEAGGSQTF. Complete variable domain (other parts from reference TRBV2 and TRBJ1-2): EPEVTQTPSHQVTQMGQEVILRCVPISNHLYFYWYRQILGQKVEFLVSFYNNEISEKSEIFDDQFSVERPDGSNFTLKIRSTKLEDSAMYFCASSEAGGSQTFGSGTRLTVV.

The chain couples TRBV7-2 to TRBJ1-2; 8 nucleotides line up with TRBD1. Germline V gene lookup returns CDR1 SGHTA and CDR2 FQGNSA. The CDR3 has 15 residues. The V and J ends lost 4 bases and 0 bases, in that order; junction bases with no gene match: 4. CDR3 sequence (DNA): TGTGCCAGCAGCTCGGGACAGGCCTCTAACTATGGCTACACCTTC. It codes for CASSSGQASNYGYTF.

The rearrangement links TRBV20-1 to TRBJ2-5, with D perhaps matching TRBD2 (5 bases). The germline V gene encodes CDR1 DFQATT and CDR2 SNEGSKA (reference sequence). CDR3 size: 10 residues. Trimming took 7 bases from V and 5 from J, leaving 8 bases between them. For the CDR3, the DNA is TGCAGTGTTGGGGAGGAGACCCAGTACTTC. This codes for CSVGEETQYF.

The V gene is TRBV7-2, the J gene TRBJ2-7, with a possible D match to TRBD1 (6 bases). The germline gives CDR1 SGHTA, CDR2 FQGNSA. The CDR3 sequence is 14 residues long. Trimming cost V 1 base and J 6 bases, with 13 bases left between them. The CDR3 here is CASSLGRGSREQYF. The CDR3 bases are TGTGCCAGCAGCTTAGGCAGGGGTTCGCGCGAGCAGTACTTC.

This clone came up once. The CDR3 here is CASSEDRGRYGYTF. CDR3 sequence (DNA): TGTGCCAGCAGTGAAGACAGGGGGCGATATGGCTACACCTTC. This sequence joins TRBV2 and TRBJ1-2; TRBD1 agrees at 9 bases. The germline gives CDR1 SNHLY, CDR2 FYNNEI. The CDR3 loop spans 14 amino acids. After removal of 1 base from V and 5 bases from J, the junction contained 2 bases not matched to a gene.

CDR3 residues: CASSSDSYNQPQHF. CDR3 bases: TGTGCCAGCAGTTCGGACAGTTACAATCAGCCCCAGCATTTT. The chain couples TRBV27 to TRBJ1-5; weak D call: TRBD1 (6 bases). This CDR3 is built from 14 residues. CDR1 is MNHEY, CDR2 SMNVEV, per germline (reference sequence). The V and J ends lost 4 bases and 3 bases respectively, with 10 bases between them.

The chain carries TRBV10-3 and TRBJ1-5; TRBD1 matches at 9 bases. The CDR3 runs to 16 residues. CDR1 is ENHRY, CDR2 SYGVKD, per germline. V shed 3 bases, J shed 3 bases, and the junction held 6 bases outside the gene matches. The DNA of the CDR3 is TGTGCCATCAGTGATGGGGGACAGGGAATCAATCAGCCCCAGCATTTT. Translated, it gives CAISDGGQGINQPQHF.

The CDR3 is CASSQVGRGTEAFF. Written as DNA, the CDR3 is TGTGCCAGCAGCCAAGTTGGGCGGGGGACTGAAGCTTTCTTT. This chain joins TRBV4-2 and TRBJ1-1, with D maybe TRBD1 (5 bases). CDR3 length: 14 residues. Germline CDR1 is LGHNA and CDR2 is YNFKEQ. Deletions cut 1 base from V and 5 bases from J, with 11 bases between.

This chain links TRBV6-9 with TRBJ2-7, with D possibly matching TRBD1 (6 bases). Trimming took 0 bases from V and 5 from J, leaving 14 bases between them. The CDR3 length is 15 residues. CDR1 and CDR2 from the germline V gene are MNHGY and SVAAGI. The CDR3 sequence is CASSYSRPGAHEQYF. CDR3 DNA sequence: TGTGCCAGCAGTTATTCTAGGCCAGGGGCCCACGAGCAGTACTTC.

The rearrangement links TRBV4-1 to TRBJ2-1; 8 positions match TRBD2. The CDR3 sequence is 20 residues long. V lost 2 bases and J lost 0; bases outside the gene matches: 15. Germline CDR1 MGHRA, CDR2 YSYEKL. CDR3: CASSQSVPLPSGGSYNEQFF. For the CDR3, the DNA is TGCGCCAGCAGCCAATCGGTACCCCTCCCGAGCGGGGGCTCCTACAATGAGCAGTTCTTC.

The V and J genes are TRBV6-5 and TRBJ2-1; TRBD1 agrees at 9 bases. Looked up from germline, CDR1 is MNHEY and CDR2 is SVGAGI. J gave up 7 bases and V 7 bases, and 8 bases lay outside the gene matches. The CDR3 covers 14 residues. Written as DNA, the CDR3 is TGTGCCAGCACCAAACCGGGGACAGGGAATGAGCAGTTCTTC. It codes for CASTKPGTGNEQFF.

The chain is built from TRBV7-9 and TRBJ2-2; D uncertain. The germline V and J ends were trimmed by 5 bases and 1 base, with 20 bases remaining between them. Germline loops: CDR1 SEHNR, CDR2 FQNEAQ (reference sequence). The CDR3 length is 18 residues. The CDR3 DNA follows: TGTGCCAGCAGCGAAAGGATGGTTACAGACCTGAACACCGGGGAGCTGTTTTTT. This translates into CASSERMVTDLNTGELFF. Drawing the rest from reference TRBV7-9 and TRBJ2-2, the complete variable domain is DTGVSQNPRHKITKRGQNVTFRCDPISEHNRLYWYRQTLGQGPEFLTYFQNEAQLEKSRLLSDRFSAERPKGSFSTLEIQRTEQGDSAMYLCASSERMVTDLNTGELFFGEGSRLTVL.

The chain joins TRBV2 to TRBJ2-2; TRBD2 aligns across 7 bases. With 5 bases clipped from V and 7 bases from J, the junction kept 7 bases outside the gene matches. CDR1 and CDR2 from the germline V gene are SNHLY and FYNNEI. The CDR3 contains 14 residues. The CDR3 coding sequence is TGTGCCAGCAGTACCCGGACTAGTATCGGGGAGCTGTTTTTT. This codes for CASSTRTSIGELFF.

This sequence joins TRBV7-2 and TRBJ2-5; 10 bases align to TRBD2. The CDR3 extends over 14 amino acids. Germline-derived CDR1 and CDR2 are SGHTA and FQGNSA. The ends lost 1 base at V and 8 bases at J; junction bases unmatched: 4. The CDR3 DNA sequence: TGTGCCAGCAGCTTAGGGATAGCGGGGGGAACCCAGTACTTC. Translation: CASSLGIAGGTQYF.

The genes are TRBV4-3 and TRBJ2-7; 7 bases map to TRBD2. The V gene end was trimmed by 0 bases and the J gene end by 1 base; junction bases not matched to a gene: 3. The V gene's germline CDR1 is LGHNA and CDR2 YSLEER. The CDR3 has 15 residues. The CDR3 loop is CASSQDPAGSYEQYF. CDR3 coding DNA: TGCGCCAGCAGCCAAGATCCAGCGGGGTCCTACGAGCAGTACTTC.

The rearrangement joins TRBV27 to TRBJ2-7; unclear D gene. Germline V gene lookup returns CDR1 MNHEY and CDR2 SMNVEV (reference sequence). Trimming took off 4 bases at V and 3 bases at J, with 7 bases between the two ends. CDR3 length: 12 amino acids. The CDR3 sequence: CASSSTLYEQYF. The CDR3 DNA reads as TGTGCCAGCAGTTCCACTCTCTACGAGCAGTACTTC.

The chain is built from TRBV7-2 and TRBJ1-1; D uncertain. The CDR3 is made up of 15 amino acids. CDR1 is SGHTA and CDR2 is FQGNSA in the germline V gene. V lost 1 base to trimming and J lost 1 base, with 10 bases between them. The CDR3 DNA reads as TGTGCCAGCAGCTTAGGATCGGGTACGAACACTGAAGCTTTCTTT. Amino acid sequence: CASSLGSGTNTEAFF. Together with reference TRBV7-2 and TRBJ1-1, the CDR3 gives the full variable domain: GAGVSQSPSNKVTEKGKDVELRCDPISGHTALYWYRQSLGQGLEFLIYFQGNSAPDKSGLPSDRFSAERTGGSVSTLTIQRTQQEDSAVYLCASSLGSGTNTEAFFGQGTRLTVV.

This sequence joins TRBV30 and TRBJ2-7, with 10 bases that match TRBD2. The CDR3 has 13 amino acids. V shed 5 bases, J shed 2 bases, and the junction held 3 bases outside the gene matches. The germline CDR1 and CDR2 sequences are GTSNPN and SVGIG (reference sequence). The CDR3 sequence is CAWGSGRPYEQYF. The CDR3 DNA reads as TGTGCCTGGGGTAGCGGGAGGCCCTACGAGCAGTACTTC.

This chain joins TRBV27 and TRBJ2-7, with TRBD2 matching 9 bases. The germline V gene encodes CDR1 MNHEY and CDR2 SMNVEV (reference sequence). The CDR3 sequence is 19 residues long. Losses at the gene ends were 3 bases for V and 3 bases for J; bases not matched to a gene: 18. The CDR3 DNA reads as TGTGCCAGCAGTTTCCGGGGCGCGGGAGGGGCTAGCGGGCACTACGAGCAGTACTTC. Protein product: CASSFRGAGGASGHYEQYF.

This clone was recorded once. This chain uses TRBV4-1 with TRBJ1-1; tentatively, D is TRBD1 (5 bases). V lost 0 bases to trimming and J lost 0 bases, with 8 bases between them. CDR3 length: 15 amino acids. Germline V lookup: CDR1 MGHRA, CDR2 YSYEKL. CDR3 residues: CASSQDWGLNTEAFF. In DNA form, the CDR3 reads TGCGCCAGCAGCCAAGATTGGGGCTTGAACACTGAAGCTTTCTTT.

The genes are TRBV11-2 and TRBJ2-2; 10 positions match TRBD2. CDR3 length: 16 amino acids. Germline CDR1 reads SGHAT; CDR2 reads FQNNGV. V was clipped by 6 bases and J by 4 bases; unmatched bases: 8. CDR3 residues: CASRPLLAGFTGELFF. The CDR3 DNA reads as TGTGCCAGCAGACCATTACTAGCGGGGTTCACCGGGGAGCTGTTTTTT. Supplemented by reference TRBV11-2 and TRBJ2-2, the full variable domain reads EAGVAQSPRYKIIEKRQSVAFWCNPISGHATLYWYQQILGQGPKLLIQFQNNGVVDDSQLPKDRFSAERLKGVDSTLKIQPAKLEDSAVYLCASRPLLAGFTGELFFGEGSRLTVL.

The J gene is TRBJ2-2, the V gene TRBV5-6, with 7 bases fitting TRBD1. This CDR3 spans 15 amino acids. V lost 0 bases to trimming and J lost 4 bases; unmatched junction nucleotides: 3. CDR1 is SGHDT and CDR2 is YYEEEE in the germline V gene. The CDR3 loop is CASSLVPGGTGELFF. The CDR3 DNA follows: TGTGCCAGCAGCTTGGTTCCAGGGGGCACCGGGGAGCTGTTTTTT.

V and J are TRBV4-1 and TRBJ1-1; possible D gene TRBD1, 5 bases. Germline V gene lookup returns CDR1 MGHRA and CDR2 YSYEKL. The CDR3 has 17 amino acids. The V end lost 0 bases, the J end lost 1 base, and 15 bases lay between the germline ends. The CDR3 DNA follows: TGCGCCAGCAGCCAAGACCCCCCGGGCGGGGGGAACACTGAAGCTTTCTTT. It yields the protein CASSQDPPGGGNTEAFF.